The clone carrying this TCR beta chain was seen only a few times. This record comes from a study of blood T cell repertoires in COVID-19. Study information: Whether acute or convalescent, the COVID-19 samples came from the United States, Italy and Spain.

The participants were between about 18 and 95 years old and came from about two dozen US areas. Clinical history reported by participants formed the basis on which cohorts were assigned. Per the original methods: Estimates of nucleated cell counts were drawn from the amplification of reference gene primers. The table came from immunoSEQ multiplex PCR; TCRdb's copy has only in-frame clones and leaves some out. V and J calls and clone size follow that table, whereas D and trimming were derived from the DNA. The sample yields 150,000 or so clones, 88% seen once. After removal of 4 bases from V and 8 bases from J, the junction contained 3 bases not matched to a gene. CDR3 length equals 14 residues. Looked up from germline, CDR1 is MNHEY and CDR2 is SMNVEV (reference sequence).

V is TRBV27 and J is TRBJ1-4, with 11 positions matching TRBD1. The specimen was PBMCs or T cells enriched from blood (not recorded which). This sequence originates from a woman aged 25 to 39 with acute COVID-19. The CDR3 DNA reads as TGTGCCAGCAGTTCCAGGACAGGGGGCGAAAAACTGTTTTTT. It specifies CASSSRTGGEKLFF.